Shown below are 17 T cell receptor beta chains from a single sample sequenced in a study of blood T cell repertoires in COVID-19. The assay was immunoSEQ multiplex PCR, and TCRdb's table has in-frame clones only and misses some. The sample records about 54,000 clones, 83% being singletons. Sequenced material: peripheral blood. These receptors were obtained from a human donor in a cohort sampled during active COVID-19.

The CDR3 protein is CASSQDLLGTGIGGYTF. The CDR3 nucleotides are TGCGCCAGCAGCCAAGACCTCCTCGGGACAGGGATCGGTGGCTACACCTTC. The J gene is TRBJ1-2, the V gene TRBV4-3, with 9 nucleotides matching TRBD1. The CDR3 loop spans 17 amino acids. From germline, CDR1 is LGHNA and CDR2 YSLEER. Trimming cost V 0 bases and J 7 bases; bases outside gene matches: 12.

V and J are TRBV7-6 and TRBJ1-6; 8 bases align to TRBD1. Trimming at V came to 1 base and at J to 7 bases, leaving 6 bases not matched to a gene. There are 16 residues in the CDR3. Germline assignment: CDR1 SGHVS and CDR2 FNYEAQ. CDR3: CASSLGGQGLNSPLHF. The CDR3 coding sequence is TGTGCCAGCAGCTTAGGTGGACAGGGTCTGAATTCACCCCTCCACTTT.

The V call is TRBV18, the J call TRBJ1-2; D might be TRBD1 (6 bases). The CDR3 has 13 residues. Germline V CDR1 and CDR2: KGHSH, LQKENI. V lost 4 bases and J lost 6, with 12 bases in between. The CDR3 DNA sequence: TGTGCCAGCTCACTGGTACAGGGCGATGGCTACACCTTC. It translates to CASSLVQGDGYTF.

This clone was picked up one time. V gene TRBV9 combines with J gene TRBJ1-1; D not certain. Between the trimmed V and J ends, which lost 0 bases and 8 bases, there was a span of 17 bases. Germline lookup yields CDR1 SGDLS and CDR2 YYNGEE. The CDR3 is made up of 15 amino acids. The CDR3 loop reads CASSVAEVVGEEAFF. The DNA for the CDR3 is TGTGCCAGCAGCGTAGCTGAAGTTGTTGGGGAGGAAGCTTTCTTT.

A single count supports this clone. The rearrangement links TRBV6-2 or TRBV6-3 to TRBJ2-6, with TRBD1 matching over 10 bases. J gave up 1 base and V 5 bases, and 8 bases lay outside the gene matches. The CDR3 has 18 residues. CDR1 is MNHEY, CDR2 SVGEGT, per germline. The CDR3 region is CASSTRDRGKSGANVLTF. In nucleotides, the CDR3 is TGTGCCAGCAGTACCCGGGACAGGGGTAAATCTGGGGCCAACGTCCTGACTTTC.

This chain uses TRBV2 with TRBJ2-5, with a weak D call TRBD1 (6 bases). Germline CDR1 reads SNHLY; CDR2 reads FYNNEI. The CDR3 sequence is 15 residues long. V was shortened by 1 base and J by 2 bases, with 11 bases between the two germline ends. The CDR3 bases are TGTGCCAGCAGTGAAGACAGGGTAACGCAAGAGACCCAGTACTTC. Its translation: CASSEDRVTQETQYF.

Notes on this clone: At the DNA level, this CDR3 is encoded by other sequences in the same sample as well. V gene TRBV19 combines with J gene TRBJ1-3; unclear D gene. The CDR3 contains 12 residues. V was pared by 9 bases and J by 0 bases, with 6 bases between. Germline values: CDR1 LNHDA, CDR2 SQIVND (reference sequence). CDR3 coding DNA: TGTGCCAGCTCCTTCTCTGGAAACACCATATATTTT. This gives the protein CASSFSGNTIYF.

V usage is TRBV19 and J usage is TRBJ1-3, with 7 bases fitting TRBD1. The CDR3 spans 15 residues. Germline V gives CDR1 LNHDA, CDR2 SQIVND (reference sequence). V lost 5 bases, J lost 1 base, and 5 bases stayed unmatched. As DNA, the CDR3 is TGTGCCAGTAGTCCACAGGGGAGTTCTGGAAACACCATATATTTT. Amino acid sequence: CASSPQGSSGNTIYF.

CDR3 in amino acids: CASSRGTGGNSPLHF. In DNA form, the CDR3 reads TGCGCCAGCAGCCGCGGGACAGGGGGTAATTCACCCCTCCACTTT. The chain carries TRBV4-1 and TRBJ1-6; 11 bases are shared with TRBD1. The germline V gene encodes CDR1 MGHRA and CDR2 YSYEKL. This CDR3 contains 15 residues. V lost 4 bases, J lost 6 bases, and 2 bases stayed unmatched.

This clone came up once. The V and J genes are TRBV10-3 and TRBJ1-1, with 9 bases identical to TRBD1. This CDR3 comprises 22 residues. The J segment lost 6 bases and the V segment lost 4 bases, leaving 30 bases of the junction unmatched. The germline gives CDR1 ENHRY, CDR2 SYGVKD. CDR3 sequence reads: CAISAVRLENPRQGGGYPEAFF. The CDR3 DNA reads as TGTGCCATCAGTGCTGTCAGACTAGAAAATCCTCGACAGGGGGGAGGGTACCCTGAAGCTTTCTTT.

As concerns this clone: An end of the junction differs from the germline gene, which may be a read error. The rearrangement links TRBV7-9 to TRBJ2-5; 10 positions match TRBD2. CDR3 size: 15 residues. The germline gives CDR1 SEHNR, CDR2 FQNEAQ (reference sequence). The CDR3 nucleotides read TGTGCCAGCAGCCTAGCGGGGGCGTTGGGCGAGACCCAGTACTTC. Its translation: CASSLAGALGETQYF.

The rearrangement links TRBV28 to TRBJ1-5, with D possibly TRBD1 on 5 matching bases. Between the trimmed V and J ends, which lost 3 bases and 7 bases, there was a span of 13 bases. The length of the CDR3 is 14 residues. Germline V gene lookup returns CDR1 MDHEN and CDR2 SYDVKM. This CDR3 reads CASSFQSGVQPQHF. CDR3 in DNA: TGTGCCAGCAGTTTTCAATCGGGGGTCCAGCCCCAGCATTTT.

The V gene is TRBV3-1 (or the pseudogene TRBV3-2), the J gene TRBJ1-1, with 10 bases fitting TRBD1. The CDR3 has 17 amino acids. Germline values: CDR1 LGHDT, CDR2 YNNKEL (reference sequence). Trimming cost V 0 bases and J 3 bases; bases outside gene matches: 7. CDR3 sequence: CASSQDKGQGGDTEAFF. CDR3 nucleotide sequence: TGTGCCAGCAGCCAAGATAAAGGACAGGGGGGCGACACTGAAGCTTTCTTT.

The chain joins TRBV7-3 to TRBJ2-1, with 9 bases fitting TRBD1. The CDR3 has 16 residues. Trimming removed 5 bases from V and 7 bases from J; junction bases left unmatched: 12. Germline CDR1 reads SGHTA; CDR2 reads FQGTGA. The CDR3 loop reads CASSVRQGGSRNEQFF. The CDR3 nucleotides read TGTGCCAGCAGCGTCCGACAGGGGGGGTCGCGAAATGAGCAGTTCTTC.

This chain joins TRBV5-6 and TRBJ2-1, with 8 bases that match TRBD1. The V and J ends lost 0 bases and 8 bases, in that order; junction bases with no gene match: 10. CDR1 and CDR2 from the germline V gene are SGHDT and YYEEEE. The CDR3 covers 16 residues. The CDR3 DNA sequence: TGTGCCAGCAGCTTGGACAGGGGGTTCTCCCCCGATGAGCAGTTCTTC. It is translated as CASSLDRGFSPDEQFF.

This chain links TRBV12-3 or TRBV12-4 with TRBJ1-5; D call uncertain. The CDR3 is 13 residues long. V shed 5 bases and J shed 5 bases, with 10 bases lying between them. The CDR3 nucleotides read TGTGCCAGCAGTCTAAGATATGATCAGCCCCAGCATTTT. This translates into CASSLRYDQPQHF.

There are a few counts of this clone. V usage is TRBV3-1 (or the pseudogene TRBV3-2) and J usage is TRBJ1-2, with 8 bases lining up with TRBD1. Germline loops: CDR1 LGHDT, CDR2 YNNKEL (reference sequence). The CDR3 totals 14 residues. Unmatched junction bases numbered 7, after V lost 4 bases and J lost 6 bases. The CDR3 reads CASSLSDRVDGYTF. The CDR3 nucleotides read TGTGCCAGCAGCCTCTCGGACAGGGTTGATGGCTACACCTTC.